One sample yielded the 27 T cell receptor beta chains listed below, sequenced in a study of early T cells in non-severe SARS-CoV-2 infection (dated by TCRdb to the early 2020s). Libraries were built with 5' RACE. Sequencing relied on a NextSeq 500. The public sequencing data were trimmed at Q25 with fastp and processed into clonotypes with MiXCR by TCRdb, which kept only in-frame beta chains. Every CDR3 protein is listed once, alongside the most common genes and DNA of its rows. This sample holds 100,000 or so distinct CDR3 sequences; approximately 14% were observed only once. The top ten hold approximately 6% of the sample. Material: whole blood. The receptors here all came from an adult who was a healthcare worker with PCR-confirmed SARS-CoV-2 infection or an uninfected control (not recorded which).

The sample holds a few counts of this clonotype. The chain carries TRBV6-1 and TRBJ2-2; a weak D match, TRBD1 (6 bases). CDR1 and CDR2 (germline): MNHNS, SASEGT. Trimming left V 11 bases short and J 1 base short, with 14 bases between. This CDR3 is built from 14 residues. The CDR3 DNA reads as TGTGCCGTACAGGGCAAGGGGAACACCGGGGAGCTGTTTTTT. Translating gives CAVQGKGNTGELFF.

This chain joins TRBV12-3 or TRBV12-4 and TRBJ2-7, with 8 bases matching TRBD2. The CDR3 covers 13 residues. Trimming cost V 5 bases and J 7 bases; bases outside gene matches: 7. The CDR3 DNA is TGTGCCAGCAGTACGGGACTAGTGGGTGAGCAGTACTTC. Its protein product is CASSTGLVGEQYF.

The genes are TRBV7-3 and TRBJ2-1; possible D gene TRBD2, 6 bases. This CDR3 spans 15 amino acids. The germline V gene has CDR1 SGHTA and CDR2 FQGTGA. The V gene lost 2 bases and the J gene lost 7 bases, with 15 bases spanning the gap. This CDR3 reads CASSLDSAGWNEQFF. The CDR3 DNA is TGTGCCAGCAGCTTAGATAGCGCGGGATGGAATGAGCAGTTCTTC.

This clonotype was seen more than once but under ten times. The CDR3 nucleotides are TGTGCCAGCCGTGCAGGACGCGAGACCCAGTACTTC. Amino acid sequence: CASRAGRETQYF. The chain recombines TRBV6-5 with TRBJ2-5; no reliable D call. From germline, CDR1 is MNHEY and CDR2 SVGAGI. The V end lost 8 bases, the J end lost 5 bases, and 12 bases lay between the germline ends. The CDR3 loop spans 12 amino acids.

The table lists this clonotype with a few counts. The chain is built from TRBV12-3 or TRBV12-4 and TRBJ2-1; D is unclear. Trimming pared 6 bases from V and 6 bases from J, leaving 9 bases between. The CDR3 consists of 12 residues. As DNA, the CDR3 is TGTGCCAGCAGACCTACCCGCAATGAGCAGTTCTTC. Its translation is CASRPTRNEQFF.

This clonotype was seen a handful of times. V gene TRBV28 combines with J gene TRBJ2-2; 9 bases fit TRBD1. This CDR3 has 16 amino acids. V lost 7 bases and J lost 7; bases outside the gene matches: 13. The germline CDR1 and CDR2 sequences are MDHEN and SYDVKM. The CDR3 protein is CASTLGGQGIGGELFF. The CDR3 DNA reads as TGTGCCAGCACCCTTGGGGGACAGGGAATAGGCGGGGAGCTGTTTTTT. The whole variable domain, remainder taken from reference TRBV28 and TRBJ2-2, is DVKVTQSSRYLVKRTGEKVFLECVQDMDHENMFWYRQDPGLGLRLIYFSYDVKMKEKGDIPEGYSVSREKKERFSLILESASTNQTSMYLCASTLGGQGIGGELFFGEGSRLTVL.

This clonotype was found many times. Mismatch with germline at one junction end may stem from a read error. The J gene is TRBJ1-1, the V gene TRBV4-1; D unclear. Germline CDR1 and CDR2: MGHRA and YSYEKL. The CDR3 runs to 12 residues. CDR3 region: CASSQGADEVFF. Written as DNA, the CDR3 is TGCGCCAGCAGCCAAGGGGCAGATGAAGTTTTCTTT.

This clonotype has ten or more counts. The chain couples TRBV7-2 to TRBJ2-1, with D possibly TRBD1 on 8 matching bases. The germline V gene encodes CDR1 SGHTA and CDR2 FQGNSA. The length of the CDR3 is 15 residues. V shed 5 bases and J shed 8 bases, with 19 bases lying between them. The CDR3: CASSAAGQVSYEQFF. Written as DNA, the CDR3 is TGTGCCAGCAGCGCAGCGGGACAGGTCTCCTATGAGCAGTTCTTC.

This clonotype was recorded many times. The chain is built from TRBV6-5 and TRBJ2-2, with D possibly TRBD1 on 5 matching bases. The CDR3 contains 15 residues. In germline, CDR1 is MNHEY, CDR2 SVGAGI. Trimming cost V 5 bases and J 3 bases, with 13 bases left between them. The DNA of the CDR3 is TGTGCCAGCAGTCCCGAGGCCAGGGACACCGGGGAGCTGTTTTTT. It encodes CASSPEARDTGELFF.

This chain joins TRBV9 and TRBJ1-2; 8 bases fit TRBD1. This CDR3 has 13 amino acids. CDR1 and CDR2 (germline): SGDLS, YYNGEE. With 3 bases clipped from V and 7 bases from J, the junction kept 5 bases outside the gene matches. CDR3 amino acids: CASSAPTGVGYTF. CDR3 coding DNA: TGTGCCAGCAGCGCACCGACAGGGGTTGGCTACACCTTC.

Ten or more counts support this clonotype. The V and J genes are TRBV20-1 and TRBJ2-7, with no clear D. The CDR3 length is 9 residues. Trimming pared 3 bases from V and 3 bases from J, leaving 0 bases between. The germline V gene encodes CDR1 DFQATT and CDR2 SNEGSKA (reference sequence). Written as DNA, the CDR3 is TGCAGTGCTAGCTACGAGCAGTACTTC. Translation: CSASYEQYF.

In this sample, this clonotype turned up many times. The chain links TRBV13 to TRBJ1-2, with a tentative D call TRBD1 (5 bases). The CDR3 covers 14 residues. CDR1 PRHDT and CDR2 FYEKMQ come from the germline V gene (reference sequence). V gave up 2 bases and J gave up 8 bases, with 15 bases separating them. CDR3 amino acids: CASSLSLREGGYTF. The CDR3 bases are TGTGCCAGCAGCTTATCTCTCAGGGAGGGAGGCTACACCTTC.

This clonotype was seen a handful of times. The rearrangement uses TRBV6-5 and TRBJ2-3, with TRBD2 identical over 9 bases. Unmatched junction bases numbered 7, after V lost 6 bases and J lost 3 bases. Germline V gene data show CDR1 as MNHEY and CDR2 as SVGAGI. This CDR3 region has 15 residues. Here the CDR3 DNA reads TGTGCCAGCAGGGGTAGCGGGAGTAGGACAGATACGCAGTATTTT. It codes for CASRGSGSRTDTQYF.

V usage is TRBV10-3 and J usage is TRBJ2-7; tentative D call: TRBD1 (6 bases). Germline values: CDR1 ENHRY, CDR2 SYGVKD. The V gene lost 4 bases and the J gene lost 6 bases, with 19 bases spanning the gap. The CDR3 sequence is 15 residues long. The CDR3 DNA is TGTGCCATCAGTGGTGTGGGGGCCTCCAAGTCCGAGCAGTACTTC. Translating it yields CAISGVGASKSEQYF.

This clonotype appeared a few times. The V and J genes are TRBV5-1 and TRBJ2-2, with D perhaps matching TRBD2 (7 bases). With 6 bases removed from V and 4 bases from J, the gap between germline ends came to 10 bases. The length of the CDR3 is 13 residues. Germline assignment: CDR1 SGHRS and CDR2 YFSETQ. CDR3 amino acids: CASKAGATGELFF. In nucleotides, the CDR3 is TGCGCCAGCAAGGCGGGGGCCACCGGGGAGCTGTTTTTT.

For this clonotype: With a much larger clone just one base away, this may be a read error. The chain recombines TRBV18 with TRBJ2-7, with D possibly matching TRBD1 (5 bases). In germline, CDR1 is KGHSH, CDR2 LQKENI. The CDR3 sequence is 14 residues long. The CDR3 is CAGSPNGRVDEQYF. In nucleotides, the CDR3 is TGTGCCGGCTCACCAAATGGCAGGGTCGACGAGCAGTACTTC.

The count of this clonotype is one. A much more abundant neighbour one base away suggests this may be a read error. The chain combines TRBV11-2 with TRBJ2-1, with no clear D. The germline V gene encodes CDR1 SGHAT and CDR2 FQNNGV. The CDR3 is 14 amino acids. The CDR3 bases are TGTGCCAGCAGCGGGCAGGTGAGCTACAATGAGCGGTTCTTC. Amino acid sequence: CASSGQVSYNERFF. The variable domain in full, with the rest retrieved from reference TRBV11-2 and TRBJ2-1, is EAGVAQSPRYKIIEKRQSVAFWCNPISGHATLYWYQQILGQGPKLLIQFQNNGVVDDSQLPKDRFSAERLKGVDSTLKIQPAKLEDSAVYLCASSGQVSYNERFFGPGTRLTVL.

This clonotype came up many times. The CDR3 DNA follows: TGTGCCAGCAGCTTAGTACCCAATGAGCAGTTCTTC. This translates into CASSLVPNEQFF. The rearrangement uses TRBV7-2 and TRBJ2-1; D unresolved. The length of the CDR3 is 12 residues. Trimming removed 1 base from V and 6 bases from J, with 4 bases in between. Germline values: CDR1 SGHTA, CDR2 FQGNSA.

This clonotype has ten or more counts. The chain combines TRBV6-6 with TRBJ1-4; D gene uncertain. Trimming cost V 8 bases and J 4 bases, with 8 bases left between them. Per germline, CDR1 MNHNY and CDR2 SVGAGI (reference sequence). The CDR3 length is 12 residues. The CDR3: CASGSDNEKLFF. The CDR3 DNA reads TGTGCCAGCGGAAGTGATAATGAAAAACTGTTTTTT.

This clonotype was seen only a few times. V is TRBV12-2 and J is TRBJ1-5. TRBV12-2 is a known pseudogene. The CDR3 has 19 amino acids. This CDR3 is CASRLRAPTGSGGNQPQHF. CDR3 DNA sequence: TGTGCAAGTCGCTTAAGGGCCCCTACAGGGTCGGGCGGCAATCAGCCCCAGCATTTT.

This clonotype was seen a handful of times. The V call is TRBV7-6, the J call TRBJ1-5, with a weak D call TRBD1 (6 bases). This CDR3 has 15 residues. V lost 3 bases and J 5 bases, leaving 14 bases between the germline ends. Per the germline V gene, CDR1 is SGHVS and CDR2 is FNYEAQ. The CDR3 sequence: CASSFRGGRDQPQHF. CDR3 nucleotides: TGTGCCAGCAGCTTCCGGGGGGGGCGCGATCAGCCCCAGCATTTT.

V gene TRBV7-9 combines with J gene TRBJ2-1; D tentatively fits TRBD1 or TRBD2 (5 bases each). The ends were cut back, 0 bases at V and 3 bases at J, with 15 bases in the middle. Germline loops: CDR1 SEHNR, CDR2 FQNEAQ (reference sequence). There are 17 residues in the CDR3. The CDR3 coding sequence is TGTGCCAGCAGCTTAGCGTCTGGGGCTAGCAGCTACAATGAGCAGTTCTTC. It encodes CASSLASGASSYNEQFF.

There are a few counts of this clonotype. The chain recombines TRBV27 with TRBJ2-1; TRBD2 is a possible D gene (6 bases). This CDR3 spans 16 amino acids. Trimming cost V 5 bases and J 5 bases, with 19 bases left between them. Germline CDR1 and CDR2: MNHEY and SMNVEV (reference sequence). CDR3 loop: CASSALEWRGDNEQFF. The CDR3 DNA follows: TGTGCCAGCAGTGCCCTAGAGTGGCGGGGTGACAATGAGCAGTTCTTC.

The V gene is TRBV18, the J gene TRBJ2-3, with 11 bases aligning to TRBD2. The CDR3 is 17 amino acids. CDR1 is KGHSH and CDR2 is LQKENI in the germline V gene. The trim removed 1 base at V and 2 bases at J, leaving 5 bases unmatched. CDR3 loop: CASSPLAGGPDTDTQYF. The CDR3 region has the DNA TGTGCCAGCTCACCACTAGCGGGAGGGCCCGACACAGATACGCAGTATTTT.

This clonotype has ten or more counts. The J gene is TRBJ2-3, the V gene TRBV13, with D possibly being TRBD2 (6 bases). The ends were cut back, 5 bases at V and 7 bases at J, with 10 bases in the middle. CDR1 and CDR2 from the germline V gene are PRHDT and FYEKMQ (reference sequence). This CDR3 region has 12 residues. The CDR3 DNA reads TGTGCCAGCAGCAGACTAGACAATACGCAGTATTTT. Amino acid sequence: CASSRLDNTQYF.

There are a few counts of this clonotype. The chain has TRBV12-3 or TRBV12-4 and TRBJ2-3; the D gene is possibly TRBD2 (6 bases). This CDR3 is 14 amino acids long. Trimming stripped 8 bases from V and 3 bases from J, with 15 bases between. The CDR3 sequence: CASSTGVATDTQYF. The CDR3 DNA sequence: TGTGCCAGCTCCACGGGGGTAGCGACAGATACGCAGTATTTT.

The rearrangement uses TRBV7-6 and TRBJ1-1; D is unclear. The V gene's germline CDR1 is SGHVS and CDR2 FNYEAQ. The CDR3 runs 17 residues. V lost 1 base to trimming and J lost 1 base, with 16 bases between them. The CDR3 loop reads CASSLDPSWGSNTEAFF. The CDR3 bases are TGTGCCAGCAGCTTAGACCCGTCGTGGGGATCGAACACTGAAGCTTTCTTT.